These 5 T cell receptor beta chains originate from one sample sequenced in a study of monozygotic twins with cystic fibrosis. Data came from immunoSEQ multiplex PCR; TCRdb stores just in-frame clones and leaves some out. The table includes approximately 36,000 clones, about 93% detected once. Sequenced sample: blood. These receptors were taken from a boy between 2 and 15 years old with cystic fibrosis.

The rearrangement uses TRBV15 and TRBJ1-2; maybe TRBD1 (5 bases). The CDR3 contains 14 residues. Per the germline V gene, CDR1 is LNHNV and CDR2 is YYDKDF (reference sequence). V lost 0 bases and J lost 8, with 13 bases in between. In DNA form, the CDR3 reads TGTGCCACCAGCAGAGATAAGGGGCCAGAAGGCTACACCTTC. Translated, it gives CATSRDKGPEGYTF. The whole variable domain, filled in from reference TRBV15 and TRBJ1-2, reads DAMVIQNPRYQVTQFGKPVTLSCSQTLNHNVMYWYQQKSSQAPKLLFHYYDKDFNNEADTPDNFQSRRPNTSFCFLDIRSPGLGDTAMYLCATSRDKGPEGYTFGSGTRLTVV.

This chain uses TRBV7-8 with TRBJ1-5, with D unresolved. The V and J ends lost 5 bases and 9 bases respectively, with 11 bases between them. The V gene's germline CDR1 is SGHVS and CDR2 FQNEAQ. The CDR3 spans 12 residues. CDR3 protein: CASSAREGPQHF. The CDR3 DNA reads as TGTGCCAGCAGCGCGCGGGAGGGGCCCCAGCATTTT.

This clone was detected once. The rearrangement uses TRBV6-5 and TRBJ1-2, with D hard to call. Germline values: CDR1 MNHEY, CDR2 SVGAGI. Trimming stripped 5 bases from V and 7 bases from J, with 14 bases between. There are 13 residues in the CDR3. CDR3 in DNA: TGTGCCAGCAGTATGGGGTGGGTGTCTGGCTACACCTTC. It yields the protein CASSMGWVSGYTF.

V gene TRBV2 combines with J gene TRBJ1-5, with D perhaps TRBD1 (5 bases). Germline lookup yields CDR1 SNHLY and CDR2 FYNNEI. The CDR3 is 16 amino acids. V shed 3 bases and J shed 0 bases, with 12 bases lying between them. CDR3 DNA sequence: TGTGCCAGCAGTGAGGTTTTGGGGCCTAGCAATCAGCCCCAGCATTTT. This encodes CASSEVLGPSNQPQHF.

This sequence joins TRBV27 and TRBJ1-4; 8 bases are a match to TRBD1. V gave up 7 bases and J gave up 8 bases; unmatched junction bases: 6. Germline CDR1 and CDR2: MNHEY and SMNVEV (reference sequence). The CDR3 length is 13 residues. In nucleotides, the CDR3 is TGTGCCAGCACAGGACAGGGTGACGAAAAACTGTTTTTT. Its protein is CASTGQGDEKLFF.